This is a list of T cell receptor beta chains from one sample in a study of blood T cell repertoires in COVID-19. Repertoires were generated with immunoSEQ multiplex PCR, while TCRdb's copy carries only in-frame clones and drops some. Among 88,000 or so clones listed, approximately 85% were seen once. Sequencing used peripheral blood. The receptors derive from a man aged 55 to 70 with acute or convalescent COVID-19. Each CDR3 is given with its conserved first and last residue. Fields, in order: clone size, D gene, V gene, J gene, CDR3 length, CDR3 protein, CDR3 DNA. A D gene is named only where the DNA matches it firmly. The size entry is marked missing in some rows and otherwise reads once, few, many or a size class.

few	TRBD1	TRBV29-1	TRBJ1-2	13	CSVGHRGNYGYTF	TGCAGCGTTGGCCACAGGGGGAACTATGGCTACACCTTC
NA	TRBD2	TRBV6-5	TRBJ2-1	14	CASSTSGRDNEQFF	TGTGCCAGCAGTACTAGCGGAAGAGACAATGAGCAGTTCTTC
NA	TRBD1	TRBV10-3	TRBJ2-7	15	CAISESTGELYEQYF	TGTGCCATCAGTGAGTCCACAGGGGAACTATACGAGCAGTACTTC
NA	NA	TRBV2	TRBJ2-4	18	CATAKRQFSPLAKNIQYF	TGTGCCACTGCCAAACGACAGTTTTCGCCCCTAGCCAAAAACATTCAGTACTTC
NA	NA	TRBV19	TRBJ1-4	13	CASSTGGNEKLFF	TGTGCCAGTAGCACCGGGGGTAATGAAAAACTGTTTTTT
NA	TRBD2	TRBV6-1	TRBJ2-1	17	CASSALAGVGLGNEQFF	TGTGCCAGCAGTGCACTAGCGGGAGTTGGCCTAGGGAATGAGCAGTTCTTC
NA	TRBD2	TRBV3-1/TRBV3-2	TRBJ2-7	14	CASSRQAGAYEQYF	TGTGCCAGCAGCCGCCAAGCGGGGGCCTACGAGCAGTACTTC
NA	NA	TRBV6-5	TRBJ1-3	15	CASSSPSGAGNTIYF	TGTGCCAGCAGTTCCCCTTCAGGGGCCGGAAACACCATATATTTT
once	NA	TRBV21-1	TRBJ2-7	15	CASSPTDSFPYEQYF	TGTGCCAGCAGCCCCACAGACAGTTTTCCCTACGAGCAGTACTTC
NA	NA	TRBV4-3	TRBJ1-6	14	CASSRPGNNSPLHF	TGCGCCAGCAGCCGGCCGGGAAATAATTCACCCCTCCACTTT
NA	NA	TRBV11-3	TRBJ2-4	17	CASNPFPKQGSGYIQYF	TGTGCCAGCAACCCTTTCCCAAAACAGGGTTCTGGGTACATTCAGTACTTC
NA	NA	TRBV5-1	TRBJ1-1	14	CASSRQEVNTEAFF	TGCGCCAGCAGCCGTCAGGAGGTGAACACTGAAGCTTTCTTT
NA	NA	TRBV5-1	TRBJ2-3	14	CASSLSGSGDTQYF	TGCGCCAGCAGCTTGAGCGGTTCGGGAGATACGCAGTATTTT
NA	TRBD1	TRBV3-1/TRBV3-2	TRBJ1-4	15	CASSPFYRQGEKLFF	TGTGCCAGCAGCCCCTTCTATAGACAGGGAGAAAAACTGTTTTTT
NA	NA	TRBV23-1	TRBJ2-5	16	CASSQKKWERVETQYF	TGCGCCAGCAGTCAAAAGAAGTGGGAGAGGGTGGAGACCCAGTACTTC
once	NA	TRBV12-3/TRBV12-4	TRBJ1-5	13	CASSFHSNQPQHF	TGTGCCAGCAGTTTCCATAGCAATCAGCCCCAGCATTTT
NA	NA	TRBV15	TRBJ2-1	16	CATSSRLASSYNEQFF	TGTGCCACCAGCAGCCGCCTAGCGAGCTCCTACAATGAGCAGTTCTTC
NA	NA	TRBV9	TRBJ2-3	14	CASNRFLGTDTQYF	TGTGCCAGCAATAGGTTTCTAGGCACAGATACGCAGTATTTT
NA	TRBD1	TRBV5-1	TRBJ1-1	15	CASSWGQGVVTEAFF	TGCGCCAGCAGCTGGGGACAGGGTGTCGTCACTGAAGCTTTCTTT
few	TRBD1	TRBV29-1	TRBJ1-1	19	CSVEEKTGALALVNTEAFF	TGCAGCGTTGAAGAAAAAACAGGGGCGCTGGCCCTTGTGAACACTGAAGCTTTCTTT
NA	NA	TRBV5-8	TRBJ1-2	14	CASRTYRGSYGYTF	TGTGCCAGCAGGACTTACCGGGGATCCTATGGCTACACCTTC
NA	TRBD2	TRBV3-1/TRBV3-2	TRBJ2-1	15	CASSHNGLAHNEQFF	TGTGCCAGCAGCCATAATGGACTAGCACACAATGAGCAGTTCTTC
NA	TRBD2	TRBV11-2	TRBJ2-5	15	CASSTGAGGGETQYF	TGTGCCAGCAGCACGGGGGCGGGAGGAGGGGAGACCCAGTACTTC
NA	NA	TRBV2	TRBJ2-2	13	CASIVSRVGELFF	TGTGCCAGCATAGTTAGCCGAGTCGGGGAGCTGTTTTTT
NA	TRBD1	TRBV30	TRBJ2-2	14	CAWSHTGVPGELFF	TGTGCCTGGAGCCATACAGGGGTGCCCGGGGAGCTGTTTTTT
NA	NA	TRBV6-5	TRBJ1-1	13	CASSPGHDTEAFF	TGTGCCAGCAGTCCCGGACATGACACTGAAGCTTTCTTT
NA	TRBD2	TRBV28	TRBJ2-1	20	CASSKPLGTSGRRPYNEQFF	TGTGCCAGCAGTAAACCTCTTGGGACTAGCGGGAGAAGACCCTACAATGAGCAGTTCTTC
NA	NA	TRBV5-1	TRBJ2-7	15	CASSLALVQNYEQYF	TGCGCCAGCAGCTTGGCCCTAGTCCAAAACTACGAGCAGTACTTC
NA	NA	TRBV3-1/TRBV3-2	TRBJ2-5	14	CASSQGTIQETQYF	TGTGCCAGCAGCCAGGGGACAATCCAAGAGACCCAGTACTTC
NA	NA	TRBV24-1	TRBJ2-7	13	CATSDPYTYEQYF	TGTGCCACCAGTGATCCCTATACCTACGAGCAGTACTTC
once	TRBD1	TRBV24-1	TRBJ2-1	13	CATSEPDRRRQFF	TGTGCCACCAGTGAGCCGGACAGGCGACGGCAGTTCTTC
NA	TRBD1	TRBV3-1/TRBV3-2	TRBJ2-2	15	CASSKRTGGTGELFF	TGTGCCAGCAGCAAGAGGACAGGGGGAACCGGGGAGCTGTTTTTT
NA	TRBD2	TRBV2	TRBJ2-1	15	CASSESSGGPREQFF	TGTGCCAGCAGTGAAAGCAGCGGGGGACCACGAGAGCAGTTCTTC
few	TRBD1	TRBV18	TRBJ2-7	13	CASSLGTAYEQYF	TGTGCCAGCTCACTCGGGACAGCCTACGAGCAGTACTTC
NA	NA	TRBV15	TRBJ2-2	15	CATSRDPSHTGELFF	TGTGCCACCAGCAGAGATCCCAGTCATACCGGGGAGCTGTTTTTT
NA	TRBD1	TRBV19	TRBJ2-5	15	CASSSTGQRVETQYF	TGTGCCAGTAGTAGTACGGGACAGAGAGTGGAGACCCAGTACTTC
NA	NA	TRBV29-1	TRBJ2-2	11	CSVRGAGELFF	TGCAGCGTCCGCGGAGCCGGGGAGCTGTTTTTT
NA	TRBD2	TRBV2	TRBJ2-7	15	CASSETGLAGYEQYF	TGTGCCAGCAGTGAAACGGGACTAGCGGGCTACGAGCAGTACTTC
NA	TRBD2	TRBV30	TRBJ2-1	16	CAWSVQVAGGYNEQFF	TGTGCCTGGAGTGTACAGGTAGCGGGGGGCTACAATGAGCAGTTCTTC
few	TRBD1	TRBV6-4	TRBJ2-1	13	CASSADRGSEQFF	TGTGCCAGCAGTGCTGACAGGGGCAGCGAGCAGTTCTTC
NA	NA	TRBV21-1	TRBJ2-6	16	CASSGQGAPGANVLTF	TGTGCCAGCAGTGGACAGGGGGCGCCTGGGGCCAACGTCCTGACTTTC
NA	TRBD2	TRBV6-6	TRBJ2-7	15	CASSSLAGGAYEQYF	TGTGCCAGCAGTTCCTTAGCGGGAGGGGCCTACGAGCAGTACTTC
NA	TRBD1	TRBV5-1	TRBJ1-4	15	CASSEGQGRHEKLFF	TGCGCCAGCAGCGAGGGACAGGGGAGGCATGAAAAACTGTTTTTT
NA	TRBD1	TRBV18	TRBJ2-7	14	CASSPDQGAHEQYF	TGTGCCAGCTCACCAGACCAGGGGGCACACGAGCAGTACTTC
NA	NA	TRBV11-1	TRBJ2-3	15	CASSPTGDYTDTQYF	TGTGCCAGCAGCCCTACCGGGGATTACACAGATACGCAGTATTTT
NA	NA	TRBV5-4	TRBJ2-5	14	CASSPDSYQETQYF	TGTGCCAGCAGCCCGGACAGCTACCAAGAGACCCAGTACTTC
NA	TRBD2	TRBV6-2/TRBV6-3	TRBJ2-7	17	CASSDPPGKRGSYEQYF	TGTGCCAGCAGTGACCCCCCCGGGAAGCGGGGGTCCTACGAGCAGTACTTC